Presented here are 18 T cell receptor beta chains from one specimen sequenced in a study of T cell responses to AZD1222 COVID-19 vaccine. Data came from immunoSEQ multiplex PCR; TCRdb stores just in-frame clones and leaves some out. Of about 150,000 clones in the sample, 85% are singletons; the top ten hold around 8.3%. Source: peripheral blood, taken 28 days after the second dose of the MenACWY control vaccine. Source of these receptors: an adult who received the MenACWY meningococcal vaccine as a control.

The chain links TRBV7-3 to TRBJ1-4; unclear D gene. Trimming cost V 0 bases and J 7 bases, with 6 bases left between them. This CDR3 comprises 13 residues. Germline V gene data show CDR1 as SGHTA and CDR2 as FQGTGA. The CDR3, as DNA: TGTGCCAGCAGCTTAACCTTTGGTGAAAAACTGTTTTTT. Translating it yields CASSLTFGEKLFF.

The V gene is TRBV12-3 or TRBV12-4, the J gene TRBJ2-5; D unresolved. CDR3 length equals 13 residues. V lost 3 bases, J lost 1 base, and 6 bases lay in between. The DNA of the CDR3 is TGTGCCAGCAGTTTCCGGCCCCAAGAGACCCAGTACTTC. Amino acids: CASSFRPQETQYF.

A few counts support this clone. The chain uses TRBV6-2 or TRBV6-3 and TRBJ1-1; no clear D gene. V was shortened by 4 bases and J by 1 base, with 4 bases between the two germline ends. The CDR3 has 12 residues. Germline V CDR1 and CDR2: MNHEY, SVGEGT. Here the CDR3 DNA reads TGTGCCAGCAGTTGGGCGAACACTGAAGCTTTCTTT. Translated: CASSWANTEAFF.

This clone came up once. The chain recombines TRBV28 with TRBJ1-2; 7 bases align to TRBD1. CDR3 size: 14 residues. V shed 6 bases, J shed 4 bases, and the junction held 8 bases outside the gene matches. Germline lookup yields CDR1 MDHEN and CDR2 SYDVKM. In DNA, the CDR3 is TGTGCCAGCAGCCACCGACAGGGTGGCTATGGCTACACCTTC. Amino acid sequence: CASSHRQGGYGYTF.

V usage is TRBV6-6 and J usage is TRBJ1-2; D not certain. The CDR3 runs 13 residues. Trimming cost V 2 bases and J 2 bases, with 6 bases left between them. From germline, CDR1 is MNHNY and CDR2 SVGAGI (reference sequence). The CDR3 bases are TGTGCCAGCAGTTACGGGCAGAACTATGGCTACACCTTC. Translating it yields CASSYGQNYGYTF.

The V call is TRBV6-2 or TRBV6-3, the J call TRBJ1-2; weak D call: TRBD1 (6 bases). V was clipped by 5 bases and J by 7 bases, with 20 bases between them. The CDR3 spans 15 residues. Germline-derived CDR1 and CDR2 are MNHEY and SVGEGT. The CDR3 sequence: CASSPYWTDVGGYTF. The CDR3 bases are TGTGCCAGCAGTCCGTATTGGACAGACGTGGGTGGCTACACCTTC.

The sample holds a few counts of this clone. DNA of the CDR3: TGTGCCAGCAGGGAAGGAATAACAGATCGGTATCAGCCCCAGCATTTT. It specifies CASREGITDRYQPQHF. V is TRBV28 and J is TRBJ1-5; no reliable D call. V lost 6 bases, J lost 5 bases, and 20 bases lay in between. CDR1 is MDHEN, CDR2 SYDVKM, per germline. The CDR3 has 16 amino acids.

This clone has just one count. This chain links TRBV5-1 with TRBJ2-5; 14 nucleotides match TRBD2. This CDR3 has 18 amino acids. CDR1 and CDR2 (germline): SGHRS, YFSETQ. Germline trimming cut 4 bases from V and 4 bases from J; bases unmatched to any gene: 12. This chain's CDR3 is CASSLWTSGGSVPETQYF. The CDR3 nucleotides read TGCGCCAGCAGCCTGTGGACTAGCGGGGGGAGCGTACCAGAGACCCAGTACTTC.

The chain employs TRBV5-1 and TRBJ1-4; D unresolved. Trimming pared 0 bases from V and 5 bases from J, leaving 11 bases between. This CDR3 comprises 15 residues. Germline loops: CDR1 SGHRS, CDR2 YFSETQ. The CDR3, as DNA: TGCGCCAGCAGCTTGGATGGCAGTAGCAATGAAAAACTGTTTTTT. Translation: CASSLDGSSNEKLFF.

CDR3 nucleotides: TGTGCCAGCTCTAGGGACACTAACTATGGCTACACCTTC. Its protein is CASSRDTNYGYTF. V gene TRBV18 combines with J gene TRBJ1-2; D perhaps matches TRBD1 (6 bases). V was pared by 6 bases and J by 0 bases, with 8 bases between. CDR1 is KGHSH, CDR2 LQKENI, per germline. The CDR3 is 13 residues long.

J is TRBJ2-1 and V is TRBV5-1; 8 bases align to TRBD2. CDR3 length: 14 amino acids. V dropped 2 bases and J dropped 7; count of bases not matched to a gene: 5. The germline CDR1 and CDR2 sequences are SGHRS and YFSETQ. The CDR3 is CASSLQTSVNEQFF. DNA of the CDR3: TGCGCCAGCAGCTTACAGACTAGCGTGAATGAGCAGTTCTTC. Using reference TRBV5-1 and TRBJ2-1 for the parts outside the CDR3, the full variable domain is KAGVTQTPRYLIKTRGQQVTLSCSPISGHRSVSWYQQTPGQGLQFLFEYFSETQRNKGNFPGRFSGRQFSNSRSEMNVSTLELGDSALYLCASSLQTSVNEQFFGPGTRLTVL.

The rearrangement links TRBV6-5 to TRBJ2-3, with unresolved D. Between the trimmed V and J ends, which lost 5 bases and 0 bases, there was a span of 9 bases. The CDR3 extends over 14 amino acids. The germline V gene has CDR1 MNHEY and CDR2 SVGAGI. DNA of the CDR3: TGTGCCAGCAGTATGCCGACTAGCACAGATACGCAGTATTTT. Encoded protein: CASSMPTSTDTQYF.

The J gene is TRBJ2-6, the V gene TRBV7-2; TRBD1 might be the D (5 bases). The germline CDR1 and CDR2 sequences are SGHTA and FQGNSA. The V and J ends lost 2 bases and 0 bases respectively, with 8 bases between them. The CDR3 loop spans 16 amino acids. The CDR3 reads CASSLNRGSGANVLTF. The CDR3 bases are TGTGCCAGCAGCTTAAATAGGGGCTCTGGGGCCAACGTCCTGACTTTC.

This clone has just a few counts. The chain employs TRBV10-3 and TRBJ1-2; 8 nucleotides line up with TRBD1. CDR3 length: 15 residues. Germline-derived CDR1 and CDR2 are ENHRY and SYGVKD. Germline trimming cut 4 bases from V and 4 bases from J; bases unmatched to any gene: 8. This CDR3 is CAISAPQTGVYGYTF. The CDR3 DNA follows: TGTGCCATCAGTGCCCCACAGACAGGGGTCTATGGCTACACCTTC.

This clone was detected once. The J gene is TRBJ2-2, the V gene TRBV19; unclear D gene. Germline V gene data show CDR1 as LNHDA and CDR2 as SQIVND (reference sequence). The CDR3 is 14 amino acids. The V gene lost 3 bases and the J gene lost 3 bases, with 8 bases spanning the gap. This CDR3 is CASSMGRYTGELFF. The CDR3 nucleotides are TGTGCCAGTAGTATGGGTAGATACACCGGGGAGCTGTTTTTT.

The rearrangement uses TRBV4-1 and TRBJ2-1, with TRBD1 matching over 8 bases. Germline V CDR1 and CDR2: MGHRA, YSYEKL. CDR3 length equals 16 residues. V was pared by 4 bases and J by 6 bases, with 11 bases of the junction left unmatched. DNA of the CDR3: TGCGCCAGCAGCCCCTCAATGGGACAGGCCGCCAATGAGCAGTTCTTC. Encoded protein: CASSPSMGQAANEQFF.

The rearrangement uses TRBV5-1 and TRBJ1-5, with 9 bases fitting TRBD1. The V and J ends lost 4 bases and 7 bases, in that order; junction bases with no gene match: 9. The CDR3 extends over 15 amino acids. From germline, CDR1 is SGHRS and CDR2 YFSETQ. The CDR3 loop is CASSVTGGPEQPQHF. In DNA form, the CDR3 reads TGCGCCAGCAGCGTTACAGGGGGCCCCGAGCAGCCCCAGCATTTT.

The V call is TRBV4-2, the J call TRBJ1-4; D is ambiguous. Per germline, CDR1 LGHNA and CDR2 YNFKEQ. The CDR3 spans 15 residues. Trimming removed 4 bases at V and 0 bases at J, with 9 bases between. This CDR3 reads CASSPSDATNEKLFF. The CDR3, as DNA: TGTGCCAGCAGCCCCTCCGACGCAACTAATGAAAAACTGTTTTTT.